The entry below gives a single TCR beta chain sequence along with its context. Its specificity is unknown. There are 15 residues in the CDR3. The V gene end was trimmed by 3 bases and the J gene end by 3 bases; junction bases not matched to a gene: 6. CDR1 is LNHDA and CDR2 is SQIVND in the germline V gene (reference sequence). The data are from a study of T cell responses to AZD1222 COVID-19 vaccine. Study-level findings and limits: Repertoire sampling happened only post peak T cell response. The study reported that nearly half of spike-specific TCRs target unmutated variant regions. The breadth and depth of Spike-specific TCRs increased once two AZD1222 doses had been given.

Produced via immunoSEQ multiplex PCR; TCRdb's table is partial and in-frame only. The repertoire holds about 93,000 clones, with under 90% as singletons. The material sequenced was peripheral blood, taken on day 0 of MenACWY control vaccination. The source of this sequence is an adult in good health. The rearrangement joins TRBV19 to TRBJ2-7; 9 nucleotides align to TRBD1. CDR3 DNA sequence: TGTGCCAGTAGTATCCATGGACAGGGGATCTACGAGCAGTACTTC. As protein: CASSIHGQGIYEQYF.